The clone carrying this T cell receptor beta chain turned up a few times. The antigen is not known. This sample was taken from a study of T cell repertoires in cytomegalovirus infection. Study background: The study used recently identified HLA-C-restricted and well-studied HLA-B-restricted CMV epitopes.

MiXCR, applied by TCRdb to the reads, yields one record per CDR3 protein. The table lists roughly 500,000 distinct CDR3 sequences, roughly 34% of them singletons, with roughly 16% in the top ten. The CDR3 spans 16 residues. With V trimmed by 3 bases and J by 4 bases, 8 bases remained unmatched. Germline assignment: CDR1 ENHRY and CDR2 SYGVKD. The material sequenced was cultured PBMCs, taken from culture after CMV antigen stimulation. The chain carries TRBV10-3 and TRBJ2-5, with 10 bases matching TRBD2. The clonotype comes from a human donor in good health (CMV status not recorded). Some clones in this sample may be carry-over from other donors' samples. The CDR3 coding sequence is TGTGCCATCAGTGACCCTAGCGGGAGTGGAAGAGAGACCCAGTACTTC. Translation gives CAISDPSGSGRETQYF.